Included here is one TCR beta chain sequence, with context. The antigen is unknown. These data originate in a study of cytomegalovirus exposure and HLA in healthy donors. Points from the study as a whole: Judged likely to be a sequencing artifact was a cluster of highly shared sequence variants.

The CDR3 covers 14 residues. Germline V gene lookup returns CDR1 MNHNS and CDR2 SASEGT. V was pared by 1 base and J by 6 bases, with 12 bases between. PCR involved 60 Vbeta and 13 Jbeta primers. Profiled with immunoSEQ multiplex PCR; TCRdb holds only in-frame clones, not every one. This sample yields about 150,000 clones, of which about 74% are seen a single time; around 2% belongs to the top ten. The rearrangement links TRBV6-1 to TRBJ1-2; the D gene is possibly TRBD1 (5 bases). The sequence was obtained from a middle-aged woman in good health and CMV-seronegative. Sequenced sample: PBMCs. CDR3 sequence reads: CASSEGGAGNGYTF. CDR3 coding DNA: TGTGCCAGCAGTGAAGGTGGGGCAGGGAATGGCTACACCTTC.